This TCR beta chain was identified in a study of control samples from healthy donors and cancer patients. CDR1 and CDR2 from the germline V gene are SNHLY and FYNNEI. The CDR3 totals 14 residues. V shed 2 bases and J shed 8 bases, with 12 bases lying between them. Only in-frame clones appear in the TCRdb table, and some are missing; sequencing was by immunoSEQ multiplex PCR. The data hold 95,000 to 150,000 clones, with 85% to 95% observed a single time. This chain joins TRBV2 and TRBJ1-4; D not certain. The material sequenced was PBMCs. The TCR originated in a man older than 75 with head and neck cancer. CDR3 nucleotides: TGTGCCAGCAGTGAAAAAAGGCCACTCGAAAAACTGTTTTTT. It yields the protein CASSEKRPLEKLFF.